This T cell receptor beta chain was retrieved from a study of blood T cell repertoires in COVID-19. Study summary: The United States, Italy and Spain provided the acute and convalescent COVID-19 samples. In each case, the material was cDNA or gDNA derived from T cells, B-cell-depleted T cells, or PBMCs.

In the original analysis: Estimation of nucleated cell counts relied on the amplification of reference gene primers. The data were produced by immunoSEQ multiplex PCR, yet TCRdb's version contains in-frame clones alone and is incomplete. The V and J calls and the clone size are those of that table, but D and trimming were determined from the DNA. The table includes under 35,000 clones, around 90% detected once. With 3 bases clipped from V and 7 bases from J, the junction kept 8 bases outside the gene matches. The CDR3 contains 15 residues. Germline V gene lookup returns CDR1 KGHSH and CDR2 LQKENI. The chain employs TRBV18 and TRBJ2-1; TRBD2 matches at 8 bases. The sample was peripheral blood. The receptor comes from a man between 65 and 80 years old with active COVID-19. Here the CDR3 reads CASSPIGAGENEQFF. The CDR3 DNA follows: TGTGCCAGCTCACCCATCGGAGCGGGAGAGAATGAGCAGTTCTTC. Full variable domain (missing parts from reference TRBV18 and TRBJ2-1): NAGVMQNPRHLVRRRGQEARLRCSPMKGHSHVYWYRQLPEEGLKFMVYLQKENIIDESGMPKERFSAEFPKEGPSILRIQQVVRGDSAAYFCASSPIGAGENEQFFGPGTRLTVL.